One sample yielded the 16 T cell receptor beta chains listed below, sequenced in a study of T cells after posttransplantation cyclophosphamide. Cyclophosphamide on days +3 and +4 followed busulfan-fludarabine conditioning and a marrow graft. The method was immunoSEQ multiplex PCR; TCRdb's version includes in-frame clones alone and lacks a portion of them. Sampling found about 5,700 clones, none seen once. The sequencing used PBMCs, collected after allogeneic stem cell transplant with posttransplant cyclophosphamide. The source of these receptors is a male patient aged 55 to 69 who received an allogeneic stem cell transplant from a related donor, was CMV-positive, and had no GVHD. Some T cells may be provided by the graft donor.

This clone was detected a few times. V is TRBV2 and J is TRBJ1-6, with 11 bases aligning to TRBD1. J lost 5 bases, V lost 8 bases, and 5 bases had no gene match. The CDR3 runs to 15 residues. Germline V gene sequence: CDR1 SNHLY, CDR2 FYNNEI. CDR3 amino acids: CASHGQGADNSPLHF. CDR3 in DNA: TGTGCCAGCCACGGACAGGGGGCAGATAATTCACCCCTCCACTTT.

This clone was counted only a few times. The chain uses TRBV29-1 and TRBJ1-1, with 7 nucleotides matching TRBD1. V gave up 7 bases and J gave up 1 base; unmatched junction bases: 12. The length of the CDR3 is 15 residues. Germline V gene data show CDR1 as SQVTM and CDR2 as ANQGSEA. Written as DNA, the CDR3 is TGCAGCGCACGCTTCCTGACAGGGACGAACACTGAAGCTTTCTTT. Translating it yields CSARFLTGTNTEAFF.

This clone showed up many times. The chain uses TRBV10-2 and TRBJ1-1, with 8 bases aligning to TRBD1. V lost 7 bases, J lost 3 bases, and 7 bases stayed unmatched. Germline loops: CDR1 WSHSY, CDR2 SAAADI. CDR3 size: 14 residues. CDR3 amino acids: CASISGGADTEAFF. The CDR3 DNA reads as TGCGCCAGCATTTCAGGGGGCGCGGACACTGAAGCTTTCTTT.

In DNA form, the CDR3 reads TGTGCCAGCTCTCCGGGCGTCGGGACTACCTCCTACGAGCAGTACTTC. Amino acid sequence: CASSPGVGTTSYEQYF. The genes are TRBV18 and TRBJ2-7; TRBD2 agrees at 7 bases. The CDR3 covers 16 residues. In germline, CDR1 is KGHSH, CDR2 LQKENI. The trim removed 6 bases at V and 0 bases at J, leaving 11 bases unmatched. Full variable domain (outside the CDR3, taken from reference TRBV18 and TRBJ2-7): NAGVMQNPRHLVRRRGQEARLRCSPMKGHSHVYWYRQLPEEGLKFMVYLQKENIIDESGMPKERFSAEFPKEGPSILRIQQVVRGDSAAYFCASSPGVGTTSYEQYFGPGTRLTVT.

This clone was found many times. The rearrangement joins TRBV10-3 to TRBJ2-1; possible D gene TRBD2, 5 bases. With 3 bases removed from V and 3 bases from J, the gap between germline ends came to 18 bases. The germline gives CDR1 ENHRY, CDR2 SYGVKD. There are 17 residues in the CDR3. This CDR3 reads CAISEDGKRPLYNEQFF. DNA for the CDR3: TGTGCCATCAGTGAAGACGGGAAGCGACCACTCTACAATGAGCAGTTCTTC.

In its sample, this clone was seen many times. The gene calls are TRBV7-9 and TRBJ2-5, with a tentative D call TRBD2 (6 bases). The length of the CDR3 is 14 residues. Germline V lookup: CDR1 SEHNR, CDR2 FQNEAQ (reference sequence). The germline V and J ends were trimmed by 0 bases and 1 base, with 6 bases remaining between them. CDR3 sequence reads: CASSLAGGQETQYF. The CDR3, as DNA: TGTGCCAGCAGCTTAGCCGGGGGCCAAGAGACCCAGTACTTC.

This clone was seen only a few times. This chain joins TRBV25-1 and TRBJ2-7; the D gene is possibly TRBD1 (6 bases). CDR1 and CDR2 from the germline V gene are MGHDK and SYGVNS. The CDR3 runs to 13 residues. Trimming left V 7 bases short and J 4 bases short, with 14 bases between. CDR3 sequence reads: CASKQAGVYEQYF. The CDR3 coding sequence is TGTGCCAGCAAACAGGCAGGGGTATACGAGCAGTACTTC.

The V call is TRBV6-5, the J call TRBJ1-2; possibly TRBD1 for D (6 bases). With 6 bases removed from V and 8 bases from J, the gap between germline ends came to 22 bases. CDR3 length: 15 residues. Germline CDR1 and CDR2: MNHEY and SVGAGI. For the CDR3, the DNA is TGTGCCAGCAGCCGCCTTAGGGCAGGGGAGTTGGGCTACACCTTC. Translated, it gives CASSRLRAGELGYTF.

This clone was observed at least ten times. J is TRBJ2-1 and V is TRBV4-1; D is unclear. Germline V gene lookup returns CDR1 MGHRA and CDR2 YSYEKL. There are 13 residues in the CDR3. Trimming removed 3 bases from V and 10 bases from J, with 13 bases in between. DNA for the CDR3: TGCGCCAGCAGCCACTCTACTTCGAACGAGCAGTTCTTC. Amino acid sequence: CASSHSTSNEQFF.

Ten or more counts support this clone. This chain connects TRBV19 to TRBJ1-1; D may be TRBD1 (5 bases). Germline lookup yields CDR1 LNHDA and CDR2 SQIVND (reference sequence). CDR3 length: 15 amino acids. V lost 7 bases, J lost 7 bases, and 22 bases lay in between. The CDR3, as DNA: TGTGCCAGTAACGAACTCCGGGACTCCGGAGGTGAAGCTTTCTTT. Encoded protein: CASNELRDSGGEAFF.

This clone came up many times. The chain combines TRBV11-2 with TRBJ2-7, with D possibly matching TRBD1 (6 bases). Trimming removed 6 bases from V and 2 bases from J, with 11 bases in between. CDR1 is SGHAT and CDR2 is FQNNGV in the germline V gene. The CDR3 covers 13 residues. The CDR3 protein is CASRFGGAYEQYF. The CDR3 nucleotides are TGTGCCAGCAGGTTTGGGGGCGCCTACGAGCAGTACTTC.

This clone was recorded many times. V and J are TRBV11-2 and TRBJ2-7; 9 positions agree with TRBD2. Germline assignment: CDR1 SGHAT and CDR2 FQNNGV. V was clipped by 3 bases and J by 0 bases; unmatched bases: 3. The CDR3 has 15 residues. CDR3: CASSFGAGGSYEQYF. CDR3 bases: TGTGCCAGCAGCTTCGGAGCGGGGGGCTCCTACGAGCAGTACTTC. Filled out from reference TRBV11-2 and TRBJ2-7, the complete variable domain reads EAGVAQSPRYKIIEKRQSVAFWCNPISGHATLYWYQQILGQGPKLLIQFQNNGVVDDSQLPKDRFSAERLKGVDSTLKIQPAKLEDSAVYLCASSFGAGGSYEQYFGPGTRLTVT.

This clone was seen many times. V usage is TRBV7-3 and J usage is TRBJ1-1; 7 bases map to TRBD1. V was clipped by 4 bases and J by 6 bases; unmatched bases: 8. This CDR3 is built from 14 residues. Looked up from germline, CDR1 is SGHTA and CDR2 is FQGTGA. The CDR3 DNA sequence: TGTGCCAGCAGCTCACAGACAGGGACCTCTGAAGCTTTCTTT. Amino acids: CASSSQTGTSEAFF.

There are many counts of this clone. The chain recombines TRBV6-6 with TRBJ1-3; no reliable D call. Germline V lookup: CDR1 MNHNY, CDR2 SVGAGI (reference sequence). CDR3 length equals 14 residues. V lost 7 bases and J lost 0, with 10 bases in between. As DNA, the CDR3 is TGTGCCAGCAACCCTCCTACCTCTGGAAACACCATATATTTT. Its translation: CASNPPTSGNTIYF.

In this sample, this clone is medium-sized (0.01 to 0.1%). The gene calls are TRBV5-1 and TRBJ2-3; D not certain. Deletions cut 2 bases from V and 5 bases from J, with 12 bases between. Germline V gives CDR1 SGHRS, CDR2 YFSETQ. CDR3 length equals 14 residues. In DNA, the CDR3 is TGCGCCAGCAGCTTTAGTGAGGCGAAAGATACGCAGTATTTT. Amino acids: CASSFSEAKDTQYF.

This clone was seen ten or more times. This chain joins TRBV2 and TRBJ2-3, with 11 bases lining up with TRBD2. Germline trimming cut 7 bases from V and 8 bases from J; bases unmatched to any gene: 8. The germline CDR1 and CDR2 sequences are SNHLY and FYNNEI. The CDR3 is 14 residues long. CDR3 loop: CASTSGLAAGTQYF. CDR3 coding DNA: TGTGCCAGCACCTCGGGACTAGCGGCAGGTACGCAGTATTTT.